These 11 T cell receptor beta chains were sequenced from one sample in a study of vaccination effects on CD4 cells after COVID-19. Assay used: immunoSEQ multiplex PCR; TCRdb lists only in-frame clones, some missing. The sample yields about 24,000 clones, approximately 70% seen once. These receptors' targets are unknown. With the ViraFEST assay, the study expanded antigen-specific CD4+ T cells using viral peptide pools, then sequenced them. Isolation of CD4+ T cells took place after approximately 10 days of culture. Having tested negative for nucleocapsid antibodies, the vaccine recipients showed no prior SARS-CoV-2 infection. Sample: CD4+ T cells from PBMCs cultured with HCoV-OC43 spike peptides, taken before COVID-19 vaccination. This sample's subset: HCoV-OC43 spike overlapping peptide pool stimulation. The receptor source for this set is a human donor who received a COVID-19 vaccine.

The rearrangement links TRBV6-5 to TRBJ2-5; either TRBD1 or TRBD2 may fit D (5 bases each). Germline V CDR1 and CDR2: MNHEY, SVGAGI. The CDR3 is made up of 13 amino acids. V dropped 6 bases and J dropped 1 base, with 9 bases sitting between them. The CDR3 nucleotides read TGTGCCAGCAGAGGGACGGTCCAAGAGACCCAGTACTTC. This encodes CASRGTVQETQYF.

This clone was recorded a few times. The chain has TRBV30 and TRBJ1-2; no firm D call. CDR3 length: 11 residues. V was clipped by 0 bases and J by 14 bases, with 13 bases between them. Per germline, CDR1 GTSNPN and CDR2 SVGIG (reference sequence). The CDR3 coding sequence is TGTGCCTGGAGTGTACCCGGGTTGCGGACCTTC. It translates to CAWSVPGLRTF.

The V gene is TRBV7-9, the J gene TRBJ1-1; the D gene is possibly TRBD1 (5 bases). CDR3 length: 14 amino acids. The germline CDR1 and CDR2 sequences are SEHNR and FQNEAQ (reference sequence). The germline V and J ends were trimmed by 6 bases and 0 bases, with 11 bases remaining between them. DNA of the CDR3: TGTGCCAGCAGAGACAGTAGGCTGAACACTGAAGCTTTCTTT. Protein product: CASRDSRLNTEAFF.

The chain links TRBV27 to TRBJ1-5; no firm D call. The CDR3 contains 13 residues. CDR1 is MNHEY and CDR2 is SMNVEV in the germline V gene (reference sequence). With 5 bases removed from V and 2 bases from J, the gap between germline ends came to 7 bases. CDR3 region: CASSPPGNQPQHF. The DNA for the CDR3 is TGTGCCAGCAGTCCCCCTGGCAATCAGCCCCAGCATTTT.

The chain has TRBV28 and TRBJ1-1; D is ambiguous. Per germline, CDR1 MDHEN and CDR2 SYDVKM. The CDR3 is 13 amino acids. The V gene lost 2 bases and the J gene lost 1 base, with 5 bases spanning the gap. Here the CDR3 reads CASSLRRNTEAFF. In nucleotides, the CDR3 is TGTGCCAGCAGTTTAAGAAGGAACACTGAAGCTTTCTTT.

J is TRBJ1-2 and V is TRBV19, with D uncertain. The CDR3 length is 13 residues. Trimming stripped 0 bases from V and 0 bases from J, with 2 bases between. Germline V gene lookup returns CDR1 LNHDA and CDR2 SQIVND (reference sequence). The CDR3 loop reads CASSIDANYGYTF. CDR3 coding DNA: TGTGCCAGTAGTATAGATGCTAACTATGGCTACACCTTC.

The chain's CDR3 is CASSPPAFVGTGLGYTF. CDR3 nucleotide sequence: TGTGCCAGCTCACCCCCTGCGTTTGTCGGGACAGGGCTTGGCTACACCTTC. The chain links TRBV18 to TRBJ1-2, with 9 bases aligning to TRBD1. V was pared by 3 bases and J by 7 bases, with 15 bases of the junction left unmatched. CDR3 length equals 17 residues. The germline V gene has CDR1 KGHSH and CDR2 LQKENI.

The rearrangement joins TRBV6-5 to TRBJ2-7; D is unresolved. The CDR3 is 13 residues long. Germline CDR1 is MNHEY and CDR2 is SVGAGI. V was cut by 5 bases and J by 7 bases, with 15 bases left in between. CDR3 nucleotides: TGTGCCAGCAGTCTGGTAGGGTTTGGGGAGCAGTACTTC. Translated, it gives CASSLVGFGEQYF.

The gene calls are TRBV24-1 and TRBJ2-7, with D maybe TRBD2 (6 bases). The V gene's germline CDR1 is KGHDR and CDR2 SFDVKD. V lost 9 bases, J lost 2 bases, and 13 bases lay in between. The CDR3 runs 13 residues. The CDR3 DNA follows: TGTGCCACCGCCCCCGGGGGAGCCTACGAGCAGTACTTC. Translating it yields CATAPGGAYEQYF.

The J gene is TRBJ1-6, the V gene TRBV19; D gene unclear. The CDR3 contains 16 residues. Germline values: CDR1 LNHDA, CDR2 SQIVND (reference sequence). V dropped 2 bases and J dropped 0 bases, with 8 bases sitting between them. Here the CDR3 reads CASSIWADSYNSPLHF. The CDR3 coding sequence is TGTGCCAGTAGTATATGGGCAGACTCCTATAATTCACCCCTCCACTTT.

The gene calls are TRBV7-2 and TRBJ1-1, with 10 bases identical to TRBD1. The V and J ends lost 3 bases and 9 bases, in that order; junction bases with no gene match: 4. The CDR3 has 13 residues. Germline V CDR1 and CDR2: SGHTA, FQGNSA. Written as DNA, the CDR3 is TGTGCCAGCAGCTTCCCGGGACAGGGGAAAGCTTTCTTT. Translation: CASSFPGQGKAFF.